This TCR beta chain was captured by sequencing in a study of blood T cells in healthy people across ages. Primed by a sample-barcoded 5' primer and a J-beta primer mix, a second PCR proceeded for 7 to 11 cycles. Paired-end reads containing CDR3 totaled no fewer than 2.5 million for each sample. From the 5' RACE reads, TCRdb called clonotypes with MiXCR, one entry per CDR3 protein. Of over 1.5 million distinct CDR3 sequences detected, 49% appear once; the ten largest clones hold less than 2.5%. The material sequenced was blood. The source of this sequence is a middle-aged woman in good health.

Here the CDR3 reads CASSEESFKAGAYNEQFF. The CDR3 coding sequence is TGTGCCAGCAGTGAAGAGAGTTTTAAGGCAGGGGCCTACAATGAGCAGTTCTTC. The chain links TRBV25-1 to TRBJ2-1; perhaps TRBD1 as D (6 bases). Germline CDR1 is MGHDK and CDR2 is SYGVNS. The CDR3 length is 18 residues. V lost 2 bases and J lost 2, with 19 bases in between.